Sequencing of this T cell receptor (beta chain) was carried out in a study of cytomegalovirus exposure and HLA in healthy donors. This table comes from immunoSEQ multiplex PCR, and its TCRdb copy is limited to in-frame clones, with some not included. The sample lists more than 150,000 clones; around 90% were seen once. The CDR3 consists of 13 residues. V lost 4 bases to trimming and J lost 5 bases; unmatched junction nucleotides: 1. Germline V gives CDR1 MNHNS, CDR2 SASEGT. The sequence was obtained from a man aged 18 to 29 in good health and CMV-seronegative. This chain connects TRBV6-1 to TRBJ1-5, with 8 bases that match TRBD1. Sample: PBMCs. CDR3 nucleotide sequence: TGTGCCAGCAGTGCAGGGGGCTATCAGCCCCAGCATTTT. Its protein is CASSAGGYQPQHF.